Following are 14 T cell receptor beta chains from one sample sequenced in a study of blood T cell repertoires in COVID-19. This table comes from immunoSEQ multiplex PCR, and its TCRdb copy is limited to in-frame clones, with some not included. The sample consists of roughly 27,000 clones, about four fifths of them appearing once. Source material: peripheral blood. Receptors were obtained from a man older than 75 with active or convalescent COVID-19.

DNA of the CDR3: TGTGCCAGCAGTCAGCGACTCGGACTAGCGGGACTCAGCTCCTACAATGAGCAGTTCTTC. Translation: CASSQRLGLAGLSSYNEQFF. The chain uses TRBV14 and TRBJ2-1, with TRBD2 matching 12 bases. Losses at the gene ends were 6 bases for V and 0 bases for J; bases not matched to a gene: 15. Germline CDR1 is SGHDN and CDR2 is FVKESK. CDR3 length: 20 residues.

The chain recombines TRBV3-1 (or the pseudogene TRBV3-2) with TRBJ1-1; D gene unclear. CDR3 length equals 14 residues. The germline V gene encodes CDR1 LGHDT and CDR2 YNNKEL (reference sequence). Between the trimmed V and J ends, which lost 8 bases and 9 bases, there was a span of 22 bases. The CDR3 region has the DNA TGTGCCAGCGGGCCGAGGGCGCAGGAGATCAAAGCTTTCTTT. It yields the protein CASGPRAQEIKAFF.

The chain has TRBV19 and TRBJ1-2; D remains ambiguous. Trimming cost V 3 bases and J 7 bases, with 9 bases left between them. Germline V lookup: CDR1 LNHDA, CDR2 SQIVND (reference sequence). The length of the CDR3 is 12 residues. The CDR3, as DNA: TGTGCCAGTAGTATTCTGTCCGGTGGCTACACCTTC. Encoded protein: CASSILSGGYTF. The whole variable domain, filled in from reference TRBV19 and TRBJ1-2, reads DGGITQSPKYLFRKEGQNVTLSCEQNLNHDAMYWYRQDPGQGLRLIYYSQIVNDFQKGDIAEGYSVSREKKESFPLTVTSAQKNPTAFYLCASSILSGGYTFGSGTRLTVV.

As DNA, the CDR3 is TGCAGTGCTAGTGGGGGCATCTCCGAAGCTTTCTTT. This codes for CSASGGISEAFF. J is TRBJ1-1 and V is TRBV20-1; TRBD1 might be the D (6 bases). V was trimmed by 3 bases and J by 8 bases, leaving 13 bases between them. Germline V gives CDR1 DFQATT, CDR2 SNEGSKA (reference sequence). This CDR3 is built from 12 residues.

The chain is built from TRBV7-9 and TRBJ1-1; the match to TRBD1 covers 7 bases. The germline V gene has CDR1 SEHNR and CDR2 FQNEAQ (reference sequence). This CDR3 has 15 amino acids. J was trimmed by 2 bases and V by 1 base; bases with no gene match: 4. In DNA, the CDR3 is TGTGCCAGCAGCTTAGAGACAGGGCCCAACACTGAAGCTTTCTTT. Protein sequence: CASSLETGPNTEAFF. Complete variable domain (other parts from reference TRBV7-9 and TRBJ1-1): DTGVSQNPRHKITKRGQNVTFRCDPISEHNRLYWYRQTLGQGPEFLTYFQNEAQLEKSRLLSDRFSAERPKGSFSTLEIQRTEQGDSAMYLCASSLETGPNTEAFFGQGTRLTVV.

V is TRBV5-6 and J is TRBJ2-1; 9 bases line up with TRBD2. CDR3 length: 15 residues. V was clipped by 4 bases and J by 2 bases; unmatched bases: 4. Germline V gives CDR1 SGHDT, CDR2 YYEEEE. The CDR3 region is CASSAGGGPYNEQFF. The CDR3 bases are TGTGCCAGCAGCGCGGGAGGGGGCCCCTACAATGAGCAGTTCTTC.

The chain couples TRBV19 to TRBJ1-4, with TRBD1 matching over 7 bases. J lost 0 bases, V lost 6 bases, and 4 bases had no gene match. This CDR3 is built from 15 residues. Germline assignment: CDR1 LNHDA and CDR2 SQIVND (reference sequence). The CDR3 region has the DNA TGTGCCAGTAGAAAGGACAGGTCAACTAATGAAAAACTGTTTTTT. It is translated as CASRKDRSTNEKLFF.

The chain has TRBV19 and TRBJ2-5; TRBD1 aligns across 7 bases. Germline CDR1 is LNHDA and CDR2 is SQIVND (reference sequence). Trimming took 5 bases from V and 1 from J; bases not matched to a gene: 4. CDR3 length: 14 residues. The chain's CDR3 is CASSLGQLQETQYF. For the CDR3, the DNA is TGTGCCAGTAGTTTGGGACAGCTCCAAGAGACCCAGTACTTC.

V usage is TRBV3-1 (or the pseudogene TRBV3-2) and J usage is TRBJ1-6, with 7 nucleotides matching TRBD1. V gave up 1 base and J gave up 4 bases; unmatched junction bases: 1. There are 15 residues in the CDR3. Per the germline V gene, CDR1 is LGHDT and CDR2 is YNNKEL (reference sequence). The CDR3 region has the DNA TGTGCCAGCAGCCAAGTGGGACAGTATAATTCACCCCTCCACTTT. Protein sequence: CASSQVGQYNSPLHF.

The chain employs TRBV7-8 and TRBJ2-7, with 13 nucleotides matching TRBD2. The J segment lost 4 bases and the V segment lost 5 bases, leaving 2 bases of the junction unmatched. Germline values: CDR1 SGHVS, CDR2 FQNEAQ. The CDR3 consists of 14 residues. The CDR3 region is CASSRGLAGYEQYF. The CDR3 nucleotides read TGTGCCAGCAGCCGGGGACTAGCGGGATACGAGCAGTACTTC.

The V call is TRBV6-4, the J call TRBJ1-6; D possibly corresponds to TRBD1 (5 bases). The CDR3 is 15 amino acids. Germline V gene sequence: CDR1 MRHNA, CDR2 SNTAGT. Trimming cost V 0 bases and J 9 bases, with 12 bases left between them. The CDR3 sequence is CASSDSTVRGSPLHF. CDR3 in DNA: TGTGCCAGCAGTGACTCGACTGTAAGGGGTTCACCCCTCCACTTT.

The V call is TRBV23-1, the J call TRBJ2-5, with TRBD1 identical over 7 bases. TRBV23-1 is noted as an ORF with a role that remains uncertain. The CDR3 extends over 14 amino acids. J was trimmed by 2 bases and V by 2 bases; bases with no gene match: 2. The CDR3 here is CASSQPGQQETQYF. The CDR3 DNA reads TGCGCCAGCAGTCAACCGGGACAGCAAGAGACCCAGTACTTC.

This chain links TRBV3-1 (or the pseudogene TRBV3-2) with TRBJ2-5; 8 bases line up with TRBD2. Trimming took 6 bases from V and 1 from J; bases not matched to a gene: 7. This CDR3 is 15 amino acids long. Germline loops: CDR1 LGHDT, CDR2 YNNKEL (reference sequence). The DNA for the CDR3 is TGTGCCAGCAGTCAAAGCGGGGGTGTCCAAGAGACCCAGTACTTC. It translates to CASSQSGGVQETQYF.

This sequence joins TRBV29-1 and TRBJ1-2, with D maybe TRBD1 (6 bases). Germline values: CDR1 SQVTM, CDR2 ANQGSEA. The CDR3 length is 13 residues. V shed 7 bases and J shed 1 base, with 13 bases lying between them. The CDR3 here is CSAHRESNYGYTF. CDR3 sequence (DNA): TGCAGCGCCCACAGGGAGAGTAACTATGGCTACACCTTC.